The source of this T cell receptor (beta chain) is a study of blood T cell repertoires in COVID-19 (dated by TCRdb to the early 2020s). For the study in its entirety: The collaborator samples originated in the United States, Italy and Spain and spanned the acute and convalescent phases of COVID-19. Where available, HLA class I and class II types were taken from metadata supplied by the sample provider and were not determined by assay-based typing. The dataset comprised deeply sampled blood TCRbeta repertoires from subjects exposed to, actively infected with, or recovered from COVID-19. The sample metadata nearly always contained a de-identified subject ID, COVID-19 status, age in years and sex. The repertoires were released in a freely available public database intended as a resource for research on the immune response to SARS-CoV-2. The samples were drawn from the first 160 participants of the ongoing ImmuneRACE study and from under 1,500 subjects provided by 6 global collaborators. The prospective study material was composed of cDNA or gDNA derived from T cells, B-cell-depleted T cells, or PBMCs. Broad study findings and their caveats: The quantity of clinical and demographic metadata differed by source and by participant and was supplied without curation.

TCRbeta CDR3 regions were amplified from genomic DNA using the immunoSEQ Assay, a bias-controlled multiplex PCR. On the authors' methods: The number of nucleated cells in each sample was estimated by amplification of reference gene primers within the assay. To quantify the absolute abundance of each unique TCRbeta CDR3 rearrangement, sequence reads were collapsed and filtered. For each sample, productive Simpson clonality was calculated by taking the square root of Simpson's diversity index across productive rearrangements. TCRdb's version of the immuneACCESS table is confined to in-frame rearrangements and falls short of the full clone set. An unresolved V gene accounts for under half of the shortfall where checked; the remainder is of unknown origin. The DNA gave D and trimming, while V, J and clone size come from that table. The sample includes around 300,000 clones, with about nine tenths observed a single time. The ten largest clones capture 1.5% to 2% of the sample.

V has 5 bases trimmed and J has 6 bases trimmed; junction bases matching no gene number 8. The CDR3 contains 15 residues, cysteine and phenylalanine counted. Only the CDR3 portion is preserved as DNA: 45 bases, with reading frame beginning at the first base. The germline V gene provides CDR1 SGHTA and CDR2 FQGNSA. Remarks on this clone: What antigen it recognizes has not been identified. Base qualities are not provided; no much larger clone lies one nucleotide away.

Participants in the prospective study were aged roughly 18 to 100 years, lived in 20 to 30 United States geographic areas, and enrolled through a virtual design. To assign participants to cohorts, the prospective study relied on clinical history that participants themselves reported in a screening survey and a study questionnaire. For ImmuneRACE Cohort 3, a participant was defined as recovered based on two consecutive negative NP/OP PCR tests, clearance by a healthcare professional, or resolution of symptoms. In the prospective study, mobile phlebotomists collected whole blood, serum and a nasopharyngeal or oropharyngeal swab from each participant. Prospective study participants could optionally give additional blood draws and questionnaires over an approximately two-month period. Blood samples from the prospective study were shipped frozen or at room temperature prior to DNA extraction.

The sample consisted of PBMCs or T cells enriched from blood (not recorded which). Rearrangement joined TRBV7-2 to TRBJ2-2, with 8 bases matching TRBD1. This sequence was found in a woman in her 40s who had recovered from COVID-19. The DNA sequence is as follows: TGTGCCAGCAGCCGGACAGGGAGTAACCCCGGGGAGCTGTTTTTT. Protein translation: CASSRTGSNPGELFF.